Sequencing of this TCR beta chain was carried out in a study of cytomegalovirus exposure and HLA in healthy donors (dated 2017 in TCRdb). Regarding the study in general: An earlier analysis of more than 550 of the donors reported 250 to 350 Gb of sequence data and 90 million to 120 million unique TCR beta sequences obtained from about 200 million T cells. About 280 gigabases of sequencing data and around 87 million unique TCR sequences were included in an early release covering 500 to 750 HLA-typed donors. Among the roughly 390 genotyped donors, around 81% belonged to the genetic ancestry cluster associated with self-reported Caucasian donors. The aim of the study was to test whether cataloging public T cell receptors could identify signatures of past pathogen exposure. The study used immunosequencing to profile the T cell repertoires of around 600 subjects and linked those repertoires to cytomegalovirus serostatus. Besides the first cohort of roughly 660 subjects, a separate validation cohort made up of around 120 different subjects was used. To predict cytomegalovirus infection status, the study combined high-throughput TCR immunosequencing, statistical association of individual TCRs with disease status, and machine learning. To study patterns of TCR occurrence, a later analysis re-analyzed previously published TCR beta repertoires from more than 550 donors and added high-resolution HLA genotyping. The later analysis used no new phenotypic data to find candidate immune exposures, relying instead on TCR beta sequences and their occurrence across donors. In an earlier analysis of 500 to 650 of the donors, high-throughput TCR beta sequencing was used to judge whether each TCR beta V gene segment behaved as functional or pseudogenic. Donor age, sex, ethnicity and CMV serostatus were collected together with the repertoire data. A later genetic analysis took genome-wide SNP genotypes for about three fifths of the 666 donors and used that subset as a discovery cohort. All discovery cohort repertoires had been generated on a single sequencing platform. Both class I and class II loci were covered by HLA typing, at four-digit resolution. The number of typed donors differed by locus: 629-630 for A, B, C, DRB1 and DQB1; roughly 510 for DQA1; over 600 for DPA1; and 450 to 480 for DPB1. Because of strong linkage in the cohort, roughly five DR-DQ haplotypes were treated as single units for association and clustering. Among roughly 400 genotyped donors of the cohort, an average of around 240,000 unique TCR beta nucleotide sequences was sequenced per donor, of which about 19% were non-productive.

Library method: the immunoSEQ multiplex PCR assay. The multiplex PCR relied on a mix of 60 forward primers for TCR Vbeta segments and 13 reverse primers for TCR Jbeta segments. Amplification of the CDR3 region of rearranged TCR beta genes was performed with a multiplex PCR assay on genomic DNA. Amplified TCR beta libraries were sequenced as 87-base-pair reads on the Illumina HiSeq System. Processing in the source paper ran as follows. In a later analysis, some 80 million unique TCR beta chains were counted across the 500 to 700 repertoires, and about 9.9 million of these chains were shared by at least two donors. To remove PCR and sequencing errors, raw reads were error-corrected and collapsed into unique sequences using a nearest-neighbor algorithm that merged closely related sequences. To assign V, D and J gene segments, CDR3 sequences were aligned to IMGT reference sequences. For a sequence to be retained, a match of at least six nucleotides was required to both a V gene segment and a J gene segment. A rearrangement was called productive if the CDR3 had no stop codons and remained in frame with V and J, and every other rearrangement was called non-productive. Following IMGT convention, CDR3 was defined as the stretch from the second conserved V-encoded cysteine to the conserved J-encoded phenylalanine. Sequences without an unambiguous match to a single V gene segment were excluded from the earlier analysis of over 500 of the donors. An earlier analysis of fewer than 750 of the donors classified V segments as functional when productive rearrangements were above 56.7% and as segregating when the standard deviation between donors was above 5%. A statistical classification framework was built for diagnosing cytomegalovirus status from the catalog of TCR beta chain sequences. In a later analysis, V and J genes were assigned by comparing TCR nucleotide sequences against IMGT/GENE-DB human TR gene sequences. A later analysis assigned CDR3 sequences and most-parsimonious VDJ recombination scenarios with the TCRdist pipeline. In a later analysis, each TCR beta chain was defined by its CDR3 amino acid sequence together with its V-gene family, and reads lacking a unique V-gene family were excluded. In a later analysis, some 600 highly shared, low-generation-probability nucleotide sequences were removed to address suspected cross-contamination and a sequencing artifact. A later analysis calculated a clonal expansion index for each public chain from normalized within-repertoire ranks of inferred template counts. Generation probabilities in a later analysis came from a VDJ recombination model fitted to out-of-frame rearrangements, and those results were checked against IGoR. In a later analysis, hypergeometric tests were used to score TCR-TCR, TCR-HLA and TCR-CMV co-occurrence, with a repertoire-size bias correction applied to TCR pairs. False discovery rates were estimated in a later analysis by permuting HLA or CMV assignments 20 times. In a later analysis, co-occurring TCRs were grouped using DBSCAN, and TCRdist sequence similarity was added for clustering within HLA-allele-positive subsets. Repertoires with fewer than 30,000 or more than 120,000 public chains were left out of co-occurrence clustering, as were about five repertoires with anomalous nucleotide sharing. TCRdb's version of the immuneACCESS table is confined to in-frame rearrangements and falls short of the full clone set. An unresolved V gene accounts for under half of the shortfall where checked; the remainder is of unknown origin. Clone size and V and J calls were adopted from that table, with D and trimming inferred from the DNA. This sample lists approximately 99,000 clones; approximately 85% were detected once. The ten largest account for about 4.9% of the sample.

Details on this clone: This clone's antigen is unknown. No much larger clone exists at a distance of one base, and base qualities are not known.

What the research found in general, with its limitations: A group of highly shared sequence variants was considered likely to be a technical artifact of the sequencing pipeline. In a later genetic analysis, a missense DCLRE1C variant was associated with V-gene and J-gene trimming of TCR beta chains, and the association was replicated in an independent cohort. In a later analysis, some 18,000 TCR beta sequences were associated with specific HLA alleles at a false discovery rate of 0.05. Sequencing depth was assumed to be roughly uniform across donors in the presence/absence analyses, though that assumption may not hold. Compared with the approximately 700-donor mean, donors in an Asian-associated ancestry cluster had fewer N-insertions in productive TCRs, according to a later genetic analysis. Linkage disequilibrium might explain the correlated functional status among segregating V segments, but an unknown experimental factor could not be ruled out. The earlier analysis of 587 of the donors excluded some 15 rarely observed V segments, including chromosome 9 orphons, because counts were too low. In a later analysis, TCR association rates were found to vary across HLA loci, with the most associated TCRs seen for DRB1 alleles and the fewest for HLA-C alleles. The study listed around 160 TCR beta chains as associated with cytomegalovirus. Several of the top co-occurrence clusters appeared to be linked to parvovirus B19, influenza, CMV and Epstein-Barr virus, according to a later analysis. The authors suggested that the approach could potentially be generalized to other disease states and immunological phenotypes. A further reported finding was that TCR beta sequences accurately predicted the HLA-A and HLA-B alleles for most subjects in the first cohort. Strong co-occurrence of HLA alleles, especially DR and DQ, made assigning TCR associations to individual alleles difficult. In this cohort, only TCR beta chains were sequenced, and detectable features were limited by the absence of alpha or paired-chain data. While some public TCRs were present in many individuals, most TCR sequences turned up only very rarely across donors. Because HLA typing was unavailable for some donors at each locus, only the typed subset was used in association tests. In a later analysis, HLA-associated TCR beta chains were found to be more clonally expanded and to have lower generation probabilities than equally common non-associated chains. CMV serostatus was the only immune exposure information available for the cohort. Cytomegalovirus status was reported to be diagnosed by the classifier with high specificity and sensitivity in both the original and validation cohorts. Broadly in line with IMGT annotations, most TCR beta V segments showed up in productive rearrangements about 87% or about 30% of the time in an earlier analysis of 587 of the donors. Most CMV-associated TCR beta chains appeared to be HLA-restricted in a later analysis, and the HLA associations seemed to be driven largely by CMV exposure. Some IMGT-functional V segments, including TRBV6-2 and TRBV6-3, could not be distinguished by the 87-base-pair reads and were therefore excluded. A few of the identified cytomegalovirus-associated TCR beta chains were confirmed in vitro to be specific for cytomegalovirus antigens.

V is pruned by 4 bases and J by 3 bases, leaving 4 bases of the junction without a gene match. CDR1 and CDR2 (SEHNR, FQNEAQ) derive from the germline V gene (reference sequence). Measured from the cysteine to the phenylalanine, the CDR3 is 14 residues long. Of all the DNA, just the CDR3 is kept, 42 bases in frame from base 1. The cohort consisted of some 730 healthy bone marrow donors. At the time of sampling, every cohort member was nominally healthy, though immune exposures that went unrecorded were likely present. The donor was CMV seropositive and belonged to the group of 250 to 300 seropositive cohort members. Every donor gave a peripheral blood sample, and the peripheral blood mononuclear cells from that sample were used for TCR beta sequencing. The Qiagen DNeasy Blood Extraction Kit was used to extract genomic DNA from the blood cell samples.

The sample was PBMCs. The chain joins TRBV7-9 to TRBJ2-5, with 8 junctional bases fitting TRBD1. This sequence originates from a man aged 35 to 55 in good health and CMV-seropositive. The CDR3 in this case is CASSWGTGKETQYF. In nucleotide form, the sequence is TGTGCCAGCAGCTGGGGGACAGGCAAAGAGACCCAGTACTTC. With the rest looked up from the reference TRBV7-9 and TRBJ2-5 genes rather than sequenced, the full variable domain is DTGVSQNPRHKITKRGQNVTFRCDPISEHNRLYWYRQTLGQGPEFLTYFQNEAQLEKSRLLSDRFSAERPKGSFSTLEIQRTEQGDSAMYLCASSWGTGKETQYFGPGTRLLVL.